This TCR beta chain was retrieved from a study of blood T cell repertoires in COVID-19. The wider study: The study drew acute and convalescent COVID-19 samples from the United States, Italy and Spain. PBMCs, B-cell-depleted T cells, or T cells were the source of the cDNA or gDNA that made up the material.

In the authors' methods: Cell counts per sample came from amplifying reference gene primers. Only in-frame clones appear in the TCRdb table, and some are missing; sequencing was by immunoSEQ multiplex PCR. V, J and clone size reflect that table, while D and trimming were determined from the DNA. This sample carries tens of thousands of clones, less than 90% of them seen once, and the ten largest clones take approximately 10%. The CDR3 length is 15 residues. Unmatched junction bases numbered 5, after V lost 2 bases and J lost 4 bases. Germline V gene lookup returns CDR1 MNHEY and CDR2 SVGEGT. Input material: peripheral blood. The rearrangement uses TRBV6-2 or TRBV6-3 and TRBJ1-5; 7 nucleotides agree with TRBD1. The TCR comes from a human donor in a cohort sampled during active COVID-19. The CDR3 nucleotides read TGTGCCAGCAGTTACGAGGACAGGCAAAATCAGCCCCAGCATTTT. The encoded protein is CASSYEDRQNQPQHF.